The T cell receptor beta chain under discussion was sequenced for a study of shared T cell receptors in the human thymus. This clone was seen just once. Libraries were prepared by immunoSEQ multiplex PCR; TCRdb keeps only in-frame clonotypes and omits some of them. The data show under 850,000 clones, roughly 90% seen once. CDR3 length: 20 residues. CDR1 and CDR2 (germline): SNHLY, FYNNEI. The ends lost 5 bases at V and 2 bases at J; junction bases unmatched: 23. These data also featured in a second study, about human thymus T cells.

The sequence was collected from a boy in the first two years of life with a congenital heart defect. The specimen sequenced was thymocytes. The gene calls are TRBV2 and TRBJ2-7; 8 positions match TRBD1. In nucleotides, the CDR3 is TGTGCCAGCAGTCAAAGCTACCTACCTGACCCGGGACAGGCTGCCTACGAGCAGTACTTC. This gives the protein CASSQSYLPDPGQAAYEQYF.